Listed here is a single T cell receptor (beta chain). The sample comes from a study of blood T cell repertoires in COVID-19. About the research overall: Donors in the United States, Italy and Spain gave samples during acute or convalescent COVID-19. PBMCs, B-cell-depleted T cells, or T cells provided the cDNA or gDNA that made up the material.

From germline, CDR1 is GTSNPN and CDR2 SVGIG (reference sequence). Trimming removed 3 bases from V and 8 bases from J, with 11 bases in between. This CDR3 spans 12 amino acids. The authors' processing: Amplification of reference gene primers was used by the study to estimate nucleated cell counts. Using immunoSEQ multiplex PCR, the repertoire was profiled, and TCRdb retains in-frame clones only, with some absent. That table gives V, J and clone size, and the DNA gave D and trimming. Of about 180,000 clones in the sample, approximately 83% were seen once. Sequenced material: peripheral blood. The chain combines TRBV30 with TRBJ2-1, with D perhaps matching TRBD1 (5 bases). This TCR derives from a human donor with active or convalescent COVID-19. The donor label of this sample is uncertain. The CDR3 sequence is CAWRERGYEQFF. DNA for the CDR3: TGTGCCTGGAGGGAAAGGGGTTATGAGCAGTTCTTC.